These 25 T cell receptor beta chains originate from one sample sequenced in a study of cytomegalovirus exposure and HLA in healthy donors. PCR involved 60 Vbeta and 13 Jbeta primers. Some clones are missing from TCRdb's copy, which holds only in-frame ones; the method was immunoSEQ multiplex PCR. Of about 98,000 clones in the sample, 60% to 85% were seen once. The sequencing sample was made of PBMCs. The receptor source for this set is a man between 60 and 70 years old in good health and CMV-seropositive.

The rearrangement links TRBV27 to TRBJ1-6, with 7 bases matching TRBD1. The germline gives CDR1 MNHEY, CDR2 SMNVEV (reference sequence). The V gene end was trimmed by 5 bases and the J gene end by 4 bases; junction bases not matched to a gene: 14. CDR3 length: 18 residues. DNA for the CDR3: TGTGCCAGCAGTATCCGTCAGGGGGACAACCCTTATAATTCACCCCTCCACTTT. This translates into CASSIRQGDNPYNSPLHF.

This rearrangement joins TRBV2 to TRBJ2-5, with 9 nucleotides matching TRBD1. The ends lost 8 bases at V and 3 bases at J; junction bases unmatched: 10. This CDR3 is built from 15 residues. Germline V gene sequence: CDR1 SNHLY, CDR2 FYNNEI. CDR3 in amino acids: CASSRAGQGKETQYF. The CDR3 bases are TGTGCCAGCTCCCGAGCAGGACAGGGGAAAGAGACCCAGTACTTC.

This chain connects TRBV28 to TRBJ2-6, with D tentatively TRBD1 (5 bases). Germline V gives CDR1 MDHEN, CDR2 SYDVKM. This CDR3 is 20 amino acids long. Trimming removed 4 bases from V and 0 bases from J, with 22 bases in between. CDR3 amino acids: CASSSYYLGASLSGANVLTF. The CDR3 region has the DNA TGTGCCAGCAGTTCGTATTATTTAGGGGCCTCCCTCTCTGGGGCCAACGTCCTGACTTTC.

V usage is TRBV7-3 and J usage is TRBJ2-1, with 9 bases lining up with TRBD1. V shed 4 bases and J 9 bases; nucleotides not matched to a gene: 4. The CDR3 covers 13 residues. CDR1 and CDR2 (germline): SGHTA, FQGTGA. The CDR3 DNA follows: TGTGCCAGCAGCTCGACAGGGGGGAGTGAGCAGTTCTTC. As protein: CASSSTGGSEQFF.

The chain carries TRBV6-1 and TRBJ2-3; weak D call: TRBD1 (5 bases). The V gene lost 8 bases and the J gene lost 7 bases, with 16 bases spanning the gap. CDR1 is MNHNS, CDR2 SASEGT, per germline. The length of the CDR3 is 13 residues. The DNA of the CDR3 is TGTGCCAGCCTTTTTGGACATTCCAATACGCAGTATTTT. As protein: CASLFGHSNTQYF.

The rearrangement links TRBV28 to TRBJ1-6, with TRBD1 identical over 9 bases. The CDR3 runs 16 residues. The trim removed 4 bases at V and 0 bases at J, leaving 1 base unmatched. In germline, CDR1 is MDHEN, CDR2 SYDVKM. The CDR3 nucleotides are TGTGCCAGCAGTTGGACAGGGGACTCCTATAATTCACCCCTCCACTTT. Amino acid sequence: CASSWTGDSYNSPLHF.

This clone showed up just a few times. This chain joins TRBV7-9 and TRBJ2-1, with D perhaps TRBD2 (6 bases). V was clipped by 5 bases and J by 0 bases, with 14 bases between them. In germline, CDR1 is SEHNR, CDR2 FQNEAQ (reference sequence). The CDR3 is made up of 16 amino acids. This chain's CDR3 is CASSPGGPSSYNEQFF. Written as DNA, the CDR3 is TGTGCCAGCAGCCCCGGGGGTCCAAGCTCCTACAATGAGCAGTTCTTC.

This chain joins TRBV5-4 and TRBJ2-2, with 7 bases aligning to TRBD2. The CDR3 contains 18 residues. CDR1 is SGHNT, CDR2 YYREEE, per germline (reference sequence). The V and J ends lost 1 base and 4 bases, in that order; junction bases with no gene match: 13. Here the CDR3 reads CASSLILWGGAPTGELFF. CDR3 nucleotide sequence: TGTGCCAGCAGCTTGATTCTTTGGGGGGGTGCGCCCACCGGGGAGCTGTTTTTT.

The rearrangement uses TRBV7-8 and TRBJ1-3; the D gene is possibly TRBD1 (5 bases). Germline CDR1 reads SGHVS; CDR2 reads FQNEAQ. The CDR3 is 15 amino acids. Trimming pared 7 bases from V and 0 bases from J, leaving 13 bases between. CDR3 sequence reads: CASNPGFYSGNTIYF. CDR3 sequence (DNA): TGTGCCAGCAACCCAGGGTTTTACTCTGGAAACACCATATATTTT.

The chain recombines TRBV27 with TRBJ1-6; 7 bases are shared with TRBD1. CDR3 length equals 14 residues. CDR1 and CDR2 (germline): MNHEY, SMNVEV (reference sequence). V shed 5 bases, J shed 7 bases, and the junction held 5 bases outside the gene matches. CDR3: CASSPGQLNSPLHF. Here the CDR3 DNA reads TGTGCCAGCAGTCCGGGACAGCTCAATTCACCCCTCCACTTT.

The chain joins TRBV27 to TRBJ2-1; 11 nucleotides match TRBD2. V shed 5 bases, J shed 3 bases, and the junction held 3 bases outside the gene matches. The CDR3 runs 15 residues. Per germline, CDR1 MNHEY and CDR2 SMNVEV (reference sequence). CDR3 DNA: TGTGCCAGCAGTCCGACTAGCGGGAACTACAATGAGCAGTTCTTC. This encodes CASSPTSGNYNEQFF.

This clone was seen a few times. The chain links TRBV7-6 to TRBJ2-6; the D gene is possibly TRBD2 (7 bases). V was pared by 4 bases and J by 3 bases, with 16 bases between. Germline V gives CDR1 SGHVS, CDR2 FNYEAQ. The CDR3 sequence is 17 residues long. The DNA of the CDR3 is TGTGCCAGCAGCTCCGGCGGCGGGGGCCTTGGGGCCAACGTCCTGACTTTC. Translating gives CASSSGGGGLGANVLTF. The variable domain in full, completed from reference TRBV7-6 and TRBJ2-6, reads GAGVSQSPRYKVTKRGQDVALRCDPISGHVSLYWYRQALGQGPEFLTYFNYEAQQDKSGLPNDRFSAERPEGSISTLTIQRTEQRDSAMYRCASSSGGGGLGANVLTFGAGSRLTVL.

The V gene is TRBV12-5, the J gene TRBJ1-1; 9 bases line up with TRBD1. With 5 bases clipped from V and 6 bases from J, the junction kept 10 bases outside the gene matches. CDR3 size: 15 residues. Germline loops: CDR1 LGHNT, CDR2 FRNRAP. CDR3 sequence: CASGAGTGGRPEAFF. The CDR3 nucleotides read TGTGCTAGTGGTGCCGGCACAGGGGGCCGGCCTGAAGCTTTCTTT.

V gene TRBV11-2 combines with J gene TRBJ1-2; no clear D gene. The CDR3 contains 17 residues. Trimming removed 1 base at V and 4 bases at J, with 19 bases between. Germline V gene lookup returns CDR1 SGHAT and CDR2 FQNNGV. In DNA, the CDR3 is TGTGCCAGCAGCTTAGTAGATGAACCTCCCAATTTCTATGGCTACACCTTC. Its protein product is CASSLVDEPPNFYGYTF.

DNA for the CDR3: TGCGCCAGCAGACCCCGGCCGGGCGGGGAGCTGTTTTTT. Protein product: CASRPRPGGELFF. V usage is TRBV4-1 and J usage is TRBJ2-2; no reliable D call. CDR3 length equals 13 residues. Trimming cost V 6 bases and J 7 bases, with 12 bases left between them. Looked up from germline, CDR1 is MGHRA and CDR2 is YSYEKL.

This clone was found a few times. CDR3 bases: TGTGCCAGCTCAACGGACTGGGGCTACGAGCAGTACTTC. Translation gives CASSTDWGYEQYF. This sequence joins TRBV18 and TRBJ2-7, with D perhaps TRBD2 (5 bases). Germline CDR1 reads KGHSH; CDR2 reads LQKENI. V dropped 5 bases and J dropped 3 bases, with 11 bases sitting between them. CDR3 size: 13 residues.

The rearrangement links TRBV28 to TRBJ1-5, with a possible D match to TRBD1 (6 bases). This CDR3 region has 13 residues. Looked up from germline, CDR1 is MDHEN and CDR2 is SYDVKM. V dropped 8 bases and J dropped 2 bases, with 10 bases sitting between them. CDR3 loop: CASQQGGNQPQHF. DNA of the CDR3: TGTGCCAGCCAACAGGGTGGCAATCAGCCCCAGCATTTT.

This sequence joins TRBV2 and TRBJ1-1; TRBD1 matches 9 bases. The germline V gene encodes CDR1 SNHLY and CDR2 FYNNEI. V gave up 5 bases and J gave up 0 bases; unmatched junction bases: 4. The CDR3 is 15 residues long. The CDR3 is CASSKRTGVNTEAFF. The CDR3 DNA reads TGTGCCAGCAGTAAACGGACAGGGGTGAACACTGAAGCTTTCTTT.

The V call is TRBV5-4, the J call TRBJ1-6; D is perhaps TRBD1 (5 bases). This CDR3 has 15 residues. Trimming pared 4 bases from V and 4 bases from J, leaving 12 bases between. Germline CDR1 reads SGHNT; CDR2 reads YYREEE (reference sequence). The CDR3 sequence is CASSEPGLYNSPLHF. The CDR3 nucleotides are TGTGCCAGCAGCGAGCCGGGACTGTATAATTCACCCCTCCACTTT.

The chain has TRBV19 and TRBJ2-3, with TRBD2 matching 8 bases. The V gene end was trimmed by 1 base and the J gene end by 2 bases; junction bases not matched to a gene: 5. The CDR3 covers 16 residues. Germline CDR1 LNHDA, CDR2 SQIVND (reference sequence). This CDR3 is CASSIVTGGDTDTQYF. For the CDR3, the DNA is TGTGCCAGTAGTATAGTTACGGGGGGGGACACAGATACGCAGTATTTT.

The chain uses TRBV5-4 and TRBJ1-2; TRBD1 matches at 7 bases. The CDR3 runs to 12 residues. The ends lost 1 base at V and 8 bases at J; junction bases unmatched: 2. Germline values: CDR1 SGHNT, CDR2 YYREEE (reference sequence). The CDR3 region has the DNA TGTGCCAGCAGCTTGTGGGACAGAGGCTACACCTTC. Residues: CASSLWDRGYTF.

The CDR3: CASSETPGETQYF. In DNA form, the CDR3 reads TGTGCCAGCAGTGAGACCCCGGGGGAGACCCAGTACTTC. V is TRBV2 and J is TRBJ2-5; tentatively, D is TRBD2 (5 bases). CDR1 SNHLY and CDR2 FYNNEI come from the germline V gene. This CDR3 region has 13 residues. Between the trimmed V and J ends, which lost 3 bases and 5 bases, there was a span of 10 bases. The complete variable domain, with remaining parts taken from reference TRBV2 and TRBJ2-5, reads EPEVTQTPSHQVTQMGQEVILRCVPISNHLYFYWYRQILGQKVEFLVSFYNNEISEKSEIFDDQFSVERPDGSNFTLKIRSTKLEDSAMYFCASSETPGETQYFGPGTRLLVL.

This chain joins TRBV6-5 and TRBJ2-5; 8 bases are shared with TRBD2. Per the germline V gene, CDR1 is MNHEY and CDR2 is SVGAGI. The CDR3 is 13 residues long. The V gene end was trimmed by 6 bases and the J gene end by 4 bases; junction bases not matched to a gene: 4. The CDR3 bases are TGTGCCAGCAGGCTAGCGGGTTCAGAGACCCAGTACTTC. Translation: CASRLAGSETQYF.

This chain connects TRBV2 to TRBJ2-2, with a possible D match to TRBD1 (7 bases). The CDR3 is made up of 12 amino acids. From germline, CDR1 is SNHLY and CDR2 FYNNEI. V shed 8 bases and J shed 7 bases, with 11 bases lying between them. The CDR3: CASRQGGGELFF. CDR3 bases: TGTGCCAGCCGACAGGGAGGCGGGGAGCTGTTTTTT.

V is TRBV5-1 and J is TRBJ1-4, with 8 bases fitting TRBD1. The CDR3 covers 14 residues. V lost 0 bases and J lost 12; bases outside the gene matches: 7. Germline CDR1 is SGHRS and CDR2 is YFSETQ. The CDR3, as DNA: TGCGCCAGCAGCTTGGGGACAGGGAAAGGGGAACTGTTTTTT. Translating it yields CASSLGTGKGELFF.